Only a few counts were recorded for the clone carrying this T cell receptor (beta chain). This sample is drawn from a study of blood T cell repertoires in COVID-19. Whole-study context: COVID-19 samples, acute and convalescent, were from the United States, Italy and Spain. Sample material is recorded as cDNA or gDNA derived from T cells, B-cell-depleted T cells, or PBMCs.

Participants spanned ages about 18 to 95 years and resided in about 24 US areas. Cohort assignment relied on participant-reported clinical history. CDR3 length: 15 residues. Germline CDR1 reads SNHLY; CDR2 reads FYNNEI. V was pared by 0 bases and J by 4 bases, with 13 bases between. TCRdb's copy holds only in-frame clones and misses some; the assay was immunoSEQ multiplex PCR. The sample holds about 190,000 clones, more than 70% seen once. This receptor was taken from a man in his forties or fifties with acute COVID-19. The chain uses TRBV2 and TRBJ2-7; tentative D call: TRBD2 (6 bases). The sample comprised PBMCs or T cells enriched from blood (not recorded which). CDR3: CASSEAQLARYEQYF. In nucleotides, the CDR3 is TGTGCCAGCAGTGAAGCGCAACTAGCAAGATACGAGCAGTACTTC.